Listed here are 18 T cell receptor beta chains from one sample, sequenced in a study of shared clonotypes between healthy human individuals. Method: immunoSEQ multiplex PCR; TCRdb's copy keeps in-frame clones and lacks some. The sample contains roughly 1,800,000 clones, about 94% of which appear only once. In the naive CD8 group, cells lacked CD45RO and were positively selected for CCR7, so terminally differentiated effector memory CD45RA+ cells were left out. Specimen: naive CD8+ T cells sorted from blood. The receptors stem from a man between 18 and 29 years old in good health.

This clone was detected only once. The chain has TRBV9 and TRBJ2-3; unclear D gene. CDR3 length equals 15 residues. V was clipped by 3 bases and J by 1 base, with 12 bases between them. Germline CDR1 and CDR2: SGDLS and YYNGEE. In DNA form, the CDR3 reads TGTGCCAGCAGCGCGCGCGGATCGGGCACAGATACGCAGTATTTT. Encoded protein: CASSARGSGTDTQYF.

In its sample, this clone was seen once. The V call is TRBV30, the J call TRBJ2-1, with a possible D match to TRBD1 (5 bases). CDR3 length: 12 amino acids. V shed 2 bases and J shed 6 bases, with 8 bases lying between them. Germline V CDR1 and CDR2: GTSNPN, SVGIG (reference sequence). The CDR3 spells CAWSLTGNEQFF. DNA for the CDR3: TGTGCCTGGAGTCTAACAGGCAATGAGCAGTTCTTC.

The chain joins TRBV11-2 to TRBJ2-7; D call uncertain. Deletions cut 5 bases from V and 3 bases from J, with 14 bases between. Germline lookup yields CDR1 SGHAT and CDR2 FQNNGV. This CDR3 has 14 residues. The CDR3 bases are TGTGCCAGCAGCGCCGCTGTGGCCCTCTACGAGCAGTACTTC. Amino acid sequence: CASSAAVALYEQYF.

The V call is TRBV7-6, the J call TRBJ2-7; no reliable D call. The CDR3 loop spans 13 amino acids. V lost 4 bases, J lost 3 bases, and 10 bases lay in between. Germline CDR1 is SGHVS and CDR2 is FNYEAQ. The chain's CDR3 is CASSSKPGYEQYF. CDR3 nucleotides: TGTGCCAGCAGCTCAAAACCTGGCTACGAGCAGTACTTC. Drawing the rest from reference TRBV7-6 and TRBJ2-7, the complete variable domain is GAGVSQSPRYKVTKRGQDVALRCDPISGHVSLYWYRQALGQGPEFLTYFNYEAQQDKSGLPNDRFSAERPEGSISTLTIQRTEQRDSAMYRCASSSKPGYEQYFGPGTRLTVT.

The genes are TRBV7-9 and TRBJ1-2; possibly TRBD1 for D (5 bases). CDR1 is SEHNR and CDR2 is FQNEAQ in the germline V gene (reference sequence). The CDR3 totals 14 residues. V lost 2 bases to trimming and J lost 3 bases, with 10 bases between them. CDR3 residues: CASSLIGTDYGYTF. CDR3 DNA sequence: TGTGCCAGCAGCTTAATTGGGACGGACTATGGCTACACCTTC.

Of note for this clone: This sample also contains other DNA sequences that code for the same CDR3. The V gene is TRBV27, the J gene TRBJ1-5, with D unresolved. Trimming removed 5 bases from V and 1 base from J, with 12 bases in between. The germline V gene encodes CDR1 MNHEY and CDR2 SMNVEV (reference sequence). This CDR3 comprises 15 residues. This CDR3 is CASSLAGISNQPQHF. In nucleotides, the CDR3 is TGTGCCAGCAGTCTCGCAGGAATAAGCAATCAGCCCCAGCATTTT.

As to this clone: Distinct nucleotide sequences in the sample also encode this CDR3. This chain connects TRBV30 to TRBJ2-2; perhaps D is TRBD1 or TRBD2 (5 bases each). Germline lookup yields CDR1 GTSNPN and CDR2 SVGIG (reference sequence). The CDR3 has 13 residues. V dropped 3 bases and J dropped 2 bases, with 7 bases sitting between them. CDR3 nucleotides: TGTGCCTGGAGGGGGACCAACACCGGGGAGCTGTTTTTT. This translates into CAWRGTNTGELFF. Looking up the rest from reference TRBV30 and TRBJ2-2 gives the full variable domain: SQTIHQWPATLVQPVGSPLSLECTVEGTSNPNLYWYRQAAGRGLQLLFYSVGIGQISSEVPQNLSASRPQDRQFILSSKKLLLSDSGFYLCAWRGTNTGELFFGEGSRLTVL.

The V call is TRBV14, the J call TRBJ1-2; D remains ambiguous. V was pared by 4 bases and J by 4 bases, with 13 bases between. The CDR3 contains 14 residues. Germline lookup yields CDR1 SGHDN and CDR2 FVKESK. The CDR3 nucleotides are TGTGCCAGCAGCCCGGGCCAGATCCCCTATGGCTACACCTTC. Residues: CASSPGQIPYGYTF.

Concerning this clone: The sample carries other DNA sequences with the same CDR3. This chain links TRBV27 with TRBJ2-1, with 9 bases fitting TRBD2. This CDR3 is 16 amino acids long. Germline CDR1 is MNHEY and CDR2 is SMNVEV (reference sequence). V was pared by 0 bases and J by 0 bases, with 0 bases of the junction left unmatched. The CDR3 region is CASSLSAGGSYNEQFF. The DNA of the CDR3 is TGTGCCAGCAGTTTATCAGCGGGAGGCTCCTACAATGAGCAGTTCTTC.

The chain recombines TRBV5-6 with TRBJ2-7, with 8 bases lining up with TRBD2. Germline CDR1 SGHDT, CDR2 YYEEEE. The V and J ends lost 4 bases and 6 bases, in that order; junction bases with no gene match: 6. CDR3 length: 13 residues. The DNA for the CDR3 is TGTGCCAGCAGCCACAGCGGGAGAGCCGAGCAGTACTTC. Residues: CASSHSGRAEQYF.

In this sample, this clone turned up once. The CDR3: CASSLGPSSGNTIYF. CDR3 bases: TGTGCCAGCAGTTTGGGACCTTCGTCTGGAAACACCATATATTTT. V gene TRBV27 combines with J gene TRBJ1-3; possibly TRBD1 for D (5 bases). The CDR3 totals 15 residues. V dropped 3 bases and J dropped 1 base, with 10 bases sitting between them. The germline V gene encodes CDR1 MNHEY and CDR2 SMNVEV (reference sequence).

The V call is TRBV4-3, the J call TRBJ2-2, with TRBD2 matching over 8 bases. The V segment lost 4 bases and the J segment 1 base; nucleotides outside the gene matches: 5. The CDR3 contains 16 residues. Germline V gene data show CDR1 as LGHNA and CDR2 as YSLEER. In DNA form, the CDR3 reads TGCGCCAGCAGCCCCTTAGCGGGGATGAACACCGGGGAGCTGTTTTTT. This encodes CASSPLAGMNTGELFF.

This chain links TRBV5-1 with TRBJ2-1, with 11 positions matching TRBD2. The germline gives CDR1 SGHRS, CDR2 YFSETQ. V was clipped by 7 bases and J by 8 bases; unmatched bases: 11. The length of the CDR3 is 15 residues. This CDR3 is CASRVAGGPGDEQFF. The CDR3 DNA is TGCGCCAGCCGGGTAGCGGGAGGGCCGGGGGATGAGCAGTTCTTC.

The CDR3 DNA follows: TGTGCCAGCAGAGCTCAACAGGGGACCAAACCACCCCTCCACTTT. It is translated as CASRAQQGTKPPLHF. The chain recombines TRBV2 with TRBJ1-6, with 7 bases lining up with TRBD1. Germline values: CDR1 SNHLY, CDR2 FYNNEI. V lost 6 bases and J lost 11; bases outside the gene matches: 13. This CDR3 region has 15 residues.

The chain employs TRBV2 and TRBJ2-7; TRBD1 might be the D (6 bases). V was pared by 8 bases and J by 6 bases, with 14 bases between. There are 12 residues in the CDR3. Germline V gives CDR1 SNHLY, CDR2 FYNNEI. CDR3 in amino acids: CASEQTGLEQYF. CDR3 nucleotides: TGTGCCAGCGAACAAACAGGGCTCGAGCAGTACTTC. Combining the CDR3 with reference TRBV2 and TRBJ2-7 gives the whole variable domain EPEVTQTPSHQVTQMGQEVILRCVPISNHLYFYWYRQILGQKVEFLVSFYNNEISEKSEIFDDQFSVERPDGSNFTLKIRSTKLEDSAMYFCASEQTGLEQYFGPGTRLTVT.

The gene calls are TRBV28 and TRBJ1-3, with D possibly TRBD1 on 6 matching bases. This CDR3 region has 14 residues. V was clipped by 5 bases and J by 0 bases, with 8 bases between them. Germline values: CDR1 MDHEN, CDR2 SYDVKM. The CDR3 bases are TGTGCCAGCAGTATAGGGGGCTCTGGAAACACCATATATTTT. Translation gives CASSIGGSGNTIYF.

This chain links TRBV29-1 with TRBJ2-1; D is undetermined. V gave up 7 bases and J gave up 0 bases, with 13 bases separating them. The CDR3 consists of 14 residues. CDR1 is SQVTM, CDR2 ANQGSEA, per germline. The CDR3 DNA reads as TGCAGCGCCGTAGACTCGAGCTCCTACAATGAGCAGTTCTTC. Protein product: CSAVDSSSYNEQFF.

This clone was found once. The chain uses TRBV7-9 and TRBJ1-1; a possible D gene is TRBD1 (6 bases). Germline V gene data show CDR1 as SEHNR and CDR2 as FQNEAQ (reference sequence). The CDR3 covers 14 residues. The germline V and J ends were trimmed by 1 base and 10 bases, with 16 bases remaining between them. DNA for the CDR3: TGTGCCAGCAGCTTAGTGGGTCTGGGGGGCACAGCTTTCTTT. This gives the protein CASSLVGLGGTAFF.